Listed below are T cell receptor beta chains from one sample, sequenced in a study of regulatory T cells in long-lasting Graves disease. TCRdb passed the multiplex PCR reads through MiXCR, listing each CDR3 protein once. The sample shows about 400,000 distinct CDR3 sequences, about 14% of them seen only once. The sample here was peripheral blood mononuclear cells (PBMCs), taken at new diagnosis, from a patient treated with antithyroid drugs. The receptor source for this set is a female donor with Graves disease. CDR3s include the opening cysteine and the closing phenylalanine or tryptophan. The D gene is left open where the match is weak. A row's size may be missing; if present it is once, few, many or a size class.

J gene	clone size	V gene	D gene	CDR3 protein	CDR3 DNA
TRBJ2-1	once	TRBV7-6	TRBD2	CASSPRAGANSRNEQFF	TGTGCCAGCAGCCCTCGGGCGGGAGCGAATTCCCGGAATGAGCAGTTCTTC
TRBJ1-2	many	TRBV6-1	TRBD1	CASSNRGDYGYTF	TGTGCCAGCAGTAACAGGGGGGACTATGGCTACACCTTC
TRBJ1-3	many	TRBV5-1	TRBD1	CASRADRAKTSGNTIYF	TGCGCCAGCAGAGCAGACAGGGCTAAGACTAGTGGAAACACCATATATTTT
TRBJ1-5	many	TRBV12-3/TRBV12-4	-	CASRRGVDDQPQHF	TGTGCCAGCAGGCGGGGGGTAGACGATCAGCCCCAGCATTTT
TRBJ2-7	many	TRBV11-2	-	CASSRPSEQYF	TGTGCCAGCAGCCGACCCTCCGAGCAGTACTTC
TRBJ1-6	few	TRBV6-5	-	CASSYDRPYNSPLHF	TGTGCCAGCAGTTACGACAGGCCATACAATTCACCCCTCCACTTT
TRBJ1-5	-	TRBV2	-	CASKGRGGNQPQHF	TGTGCCAGCAAGGGGAGGGGTGGCAATCAGCCCCAGCATTTT
TRBJ2-3	few	TRBV6-1	-	CASGRPGGADTQYF	TGTGCCAGCGGGAGGCCAGGGGGTGCAGATACGCAGTATTTT
TRBJ2-7	-	TRBV5-1	-	CASSLERTLSEQYF	TGCGCCAGCAGCTTGGAACGAACCCTCTCCGAGCAGTACTTC
TRBJ2-1	many	TRBV11-2	-	CASSSPRTAYNEQFF	TGTGCCAGCAGCTCCCCCCGGACAGCTTACAATGAGCAGTTCTTC
TRBJ2-3	-	TRBV28	-	CASTEGGPSTDTQYF	TGTGCCAGCACCGAAGGAGGTCCAAGCACAGATACGCAGTATTTT
TRBJ1-6	-	TRBV27	TRBD1	CASSPQDRVGSPLHF	TGTGCCAGCAGTCCGCAGGACAGGGTTGGTTCACCCCTCCACTTT
TRBJ2-1	few	TRBV7-3	-	CASSPARAGNEQFF	TGTGCCAGCAGCCCCGCCCGGGCGGGGAATGAGCAGTTCTTC
TRBJ2-3	many	TRBV27	TRBD1	CASRDRAFTDTQYF	TGTGCCAGCAGGGACAGGGCCTTCACAGATACGCAGTATTTT
TRBJ2-1	-	TRBV3-1	-	CASSLTGPNEQFF	TGTGCCAGCAGCCTTACGGGTCCCAATGAGCAGTTCTTC
TRBJ2-5	many	TRBV7-2	-	CASSSHGGPETQYF	TGTGCCAGCAGCTCCCACGGCGGTCCGGAGACCCAGTACTTC
TRBJ2-7	few	TRBV7-9	TRBD2	CASSSWTSGGRSYEQYF	TGTGCCAGCAGCTCATGGACTAGCGGGGGCCGCTCCTACGAGCAGTACTTC
TRBJ2-1	-	TRBV18	-	CASSPRQGVYNEQFF	TGTGCCAGCTCACCACGGCAGGGTGTCTACAATGAGCAGTTCTTC
TRBJ1-1	many	TRBV3-1	-	CASSYTQRSNTEAFF	TGTGCCAGCAGCTACACACAGAGATCGAACACTGAAGCTTTCTTT
TRBJ2-7	-	TRBV11-2	TRBD1	CASSVGGTGLPYEQYF	TGTGCCAGCAGCGTAGGAGGGACAGGGCTTCCTTATGAGCAGTACTTC
TRBJ2-5	many	TRBV19	-	CASSPQSGETQYF	TGTGCCAGTAGTCCACAGTCCGGGGAGACCCAGTACTTC
TRBJ2-7	many	TRBV28	-	CASSSWTEYEQYF	TGTGCCAGCAGTTCCTGGACAGAATACGAGCAGTACTTC
TRBJ1-1	-	TRBV27	-	CASSLGVAGTEAFF	TGTGCCAGCAGTTTAGGGGTGGCGGGCACTGAAGCTTTCTTT
TRBJ1-2	-	TRBV5-1	-	CASTAGTNYGYTF	TGCGCCAGCACCGCGGGGACAAACTATGGCTACACCTTC
TRBJ1-1	few	TRBV9	-	CASSKGLLHGERTNTEAFF	TGTGCCAGCAGCAAGGGACTCCTCCACGGTGAGCGGACGAACACTGAAGCTTTCTTT
TRBJ2-5	few	TRBV6-2/TRBV6-3	TRBD1	CASRGTVSQETQYF	TGTGCCAGCAGAGGGACAGTTTCCCAAGAGACCCAGTACTTC
TRBJ2-7	few	TRBV6-2/TRBV6-3	-	CASSLLLAPEQYF	TGTGCCAGCAGTCTCCTCCTGGCTCCCGAGCAGTACTTC
TRBJ2-1	few	TRBV5-1	-	CASSLSAGASSYNEQFF	TGCGCCAGCAGCTTGTCTGCAGGGGCTTCCTCCTACAATGAGCAGTTCTTC
TRBJ2-3	-	TRBV5-1	-	CASSRTASTDTQYF	TGCGCCAGCAGCAGAACCGCTAGCACAGATACGCAGTATTTT
TRBJ2-7	many	TRBV20-1	-	CSATLTGKLYEQYF	TGCAGTGCTACTTTAACCGGGAAACTATACGAGCAGTACTTC
TRBJ1-1	many	TRBV6-2/TRBV6-3	-	CASSYGGALGAFF	TGTGCCAGCAGTTACGGGGGGGCGCTTGGTGCTTTCTTT
TRBJ2-7	few	TRBV29-1	TRBD2	CSAELASTYEQYF	TGCAGCGCCGAACTAGCGTCGACCTACGAGCAGTACTTC
TRBJ2-1	-	TRBV4-1	TRBD2	CASATGGGEQFF	TGCGCCAGCGCTACGGGGGGGGGTGAGCAGTTCTTC
TRBJ1-5	many	TRBV12-5	-	CASGLVEGGMQPQHF	TGTGCTAGTGGTTTGGTTGAAGGGGGAATGCAGCCCCAGCATTTT
TRBJ2-5	-	TRBV28	TRBD2	CASSSRAGAGGTQYF	TGTGCCAGCAGTTCCAGAGCGGGGGCGGGGGGGACCCAGTACTTC
TRBJ1-4	few	TRBV10-3	-	CAIRSGATNEKLFF	TGTGCCATCAGGTCAGGGGCAACTAATGAAAAACTGTTTTTT
TRBJ2-5	many	TRBV5-6	TRBD2	CASSWGGKETQYF	TGTGCCAGCAGCTGGGGGGGTAAAGAGACCCAGTACTTC
TRBJ2-3	many	TRBV20-1	TRBD2	CSAETGTSGGNTQYF	TGCAGTGCTGAGACCGGGACTAGCGGGGGGAATACGCAGTATTTT
TRBJ2-2	many	TRBV5-1	-	CASSLAQVNTGELFF	TGCGCCAGCAGCTTGGCCCAGGTTAACACCGGGGAGCTGTTTTTT
TRBJ1-4	few	TRBV12-3/TRBV12-4	-	CASSFYRNEKLFF	TGTGCCAGCAGTTTTTACCGTAATGAAAAACTGTTTTTT
TRBJ1-1	once	TRBV12-3/TRBV12-4	TRBD1	CASSQGGRNEAFF	TGTGCCAGCAGTCAGGGGGGGCGTAATGAAGCTTTCTTT
TRBJ1-5	-	TRBV4-1	TRBD1	CASSLDRGEHQPQHF	TGCGCCAGCAGCCTGGACAGGGGGGAACATCAGCCCCAGCATTTT